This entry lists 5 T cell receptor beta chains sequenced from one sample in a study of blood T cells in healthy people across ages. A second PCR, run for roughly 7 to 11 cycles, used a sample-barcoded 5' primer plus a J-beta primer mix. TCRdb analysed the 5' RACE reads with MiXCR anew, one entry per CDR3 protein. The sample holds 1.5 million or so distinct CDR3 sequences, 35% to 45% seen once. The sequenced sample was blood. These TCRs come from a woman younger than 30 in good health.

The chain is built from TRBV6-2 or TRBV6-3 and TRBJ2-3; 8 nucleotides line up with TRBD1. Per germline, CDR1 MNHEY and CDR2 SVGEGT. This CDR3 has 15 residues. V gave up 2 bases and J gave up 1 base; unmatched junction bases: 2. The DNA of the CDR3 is TGTGCCAGCAGTTACGCGGGACAGGGCACAGATACGCAGTATTTT. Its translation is CASSYAGQGTDTQYF.

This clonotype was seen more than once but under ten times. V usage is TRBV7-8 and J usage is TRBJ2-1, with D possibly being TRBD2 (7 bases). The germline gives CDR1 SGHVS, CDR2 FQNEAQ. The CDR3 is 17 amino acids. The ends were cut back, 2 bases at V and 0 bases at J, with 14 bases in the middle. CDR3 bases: TGTGCCAGCAGCTTAAGGGGAGGGGGAGCCTCCTACAATGAGCAGTTCTTC. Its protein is CASSLRGGGASYNEQFF. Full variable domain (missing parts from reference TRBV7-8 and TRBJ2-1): GAGVSQSPRYKVAKRGQDVALRCDPISGHVSLFWYQQALGQGPEFLTYFQNEAQLDKSGLPSDRFFAERPEGSVSTLKIQRTQQEDSAVYLCASSLRGGGASYNEQFFGPGTRLTVL.

CDR3 in DNA: TGTGCCAGCAGTCCGGGACTAGCGGGGCCCAAGAACACCGGGGAGCTGTTTTTT. Translating gives CASSPGLAGPKNTGELFF. The chain recombines TRBV28 with TRBJ2-2, with 13 nucleotides matching TRBD2. The CDR3 runs to 18 residues. Germline CDR1 and CDR2: MDHEN and SYDVKM. J was trimmed by 1 base and V by 5 bases; bases with no gene match: 7.

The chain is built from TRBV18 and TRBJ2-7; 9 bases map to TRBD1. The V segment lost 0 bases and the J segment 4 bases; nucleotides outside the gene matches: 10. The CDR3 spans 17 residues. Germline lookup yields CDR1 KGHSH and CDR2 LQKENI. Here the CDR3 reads CASSPPIQGATGYEQYF. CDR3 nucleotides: TGTGCCAGCTCACCACCCATACAGGGGGCCACAGGTTACGAGCAGTACTTC.

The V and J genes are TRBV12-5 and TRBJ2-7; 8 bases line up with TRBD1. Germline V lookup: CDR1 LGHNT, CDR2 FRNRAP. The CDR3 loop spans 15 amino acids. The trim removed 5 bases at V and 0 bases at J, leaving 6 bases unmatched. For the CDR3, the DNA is TGTGCTAGTGGTGTTGACAGGGGAGGCTCCTACGAGCAGTACTTC. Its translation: CASGVDRGGSYEQYF.